This T cell receptor beta chain derives from a study of blood T cell repertoires in COVID-19. For the study at large: The United States, Italy and Spain were the sources of the acute and convalescent COVID-19 samples.

As processed by the authors: It was from reference gene primer amplification that nucleated cell counts were estimated. Clones were read by immunoSEQ multiplex PCR, and TCRdb kept only the in-frame ones, dropping some. V, J and clone size are taken as reported in that table, and D and trimming were inferred from the DNA itself. The table shows about 140,000 clones, with roughly 81% occurring only once. Trimming cost V 2 bases and J 6 bases, with 9 bases left between them. From germline, CDR1 is KGHDR and CDR2 SFDVKD. The CDR3 is 13 amino acids. The sample comprised peripheral blood. J is TRBJ1-2 and V is TRBV24-1; D possibly corresponds to TRBD1 (5 bases). The receptor's source is a human donor with acute or convalescent COVID-19. The donor label of this sample is uncertain. CDR3 coding DNA: TGTGCCACCAGTGATTGGGGGGAACATGGCTACACCTTC. This translates into CATSDWGEHGYTF.